The clone carrying this TCR beta chain was recorded only once. The antigen remains unidentified. The source of the sample is a study of cytotoxic CD8 clonotypes in ibrutinib-treated CLL. Turning to the study itself: The study recorded mean values of approximately 260,000 productive templates and approximately 90,000 productive rearrangements per sample.

General observations from the study: Clonality was higher at ibrutinib response and returned toward baseline at progression. Circulating CD8+ T-cell counts were tracked by baseline clonality, which exceeded that of age-matched healthy donors.

Approximately 2 micrograms of genomic DNA from cryopreserved PBMCs went into TCR beta libraries. Clones were read by immunoSEQ multiplex PCR, and TCRdb kept only the in-frame ones, dropping some. The table includes around 97,000 clones, roughly 80% detected once. The V end was cut by 0 bases, the J end by 0 bases, with 12 bases between. The germline V gene encodes CDR1 SGHRS and CDR2 YFSETQ. The CDR3 has 16 amino acids. This sequence originates from a human donor with chronic lymphocytic leukemia. The source material was PBMCs, sampled after 12 months of ibrutinib treatment. V and J are TRBV5-1 and TRBJ1-1; D call uncertain. Written as DNA, the CDR3 is TGCGCCAGCAGCTTGGACACCGGACGGCTGAACACTGAAGCTTTCTTT. Translated, it gives CASSLDTGRLNTEAFF. Full variable domain (missing parts from reference TRBV5-1 and TRBJ1-1): KAGVTQTPRYLIKTRGQQVTLSCSPISGHRSVSWYQQTPGQGLQFLFEYFSETQRNKGNFPGRFSGRQFSNSRSEMNVSTLELGDSALYLCASSLDTGRLNTEAFFGQGTRLTVV.